The TCR beta chain described here comes from a study of PD-1 blockade in classical Hodgkin lymphoma. Findings and limits, study-wide: TCR diversity at baseline was reported to be reduced in newly diagnosed patients relative to healthy donors. CD4+ TCR diversity climbed significantly by C4D1, unlike CD8+ TCR diversity.

A remark on this clone: Its antigen is not identified.

Generated by immunoSEQ multiplex PCR, the TCRdb table keeps only in-frame clones and is missing some. The sample lists about 14,000 clones; 78% were seen once. Each patient's relapse followed autologous stem cell transplantation, and brentuximab vedotin exposure varied. This sequence was found in a human donor with classical Hodgkin lymphoma. The material sequenced was peripheral blood mononuclear cells (PBMCs), taken before the second cycle of nivolumab.

CDR3 residues: CASSFWGRFPYEQYF. CDR3 coding DNA: TGTGCCAGCAGCTTTTGGGGGCGCTTCCCCTACGAGCAGTACTTC. J is TRBJ2-7 and V is TRBV5-6; a weak D match, TRBD1 (6 bases). Germline CDR1 reads SGHDT; CDR2 reads YYEEEE. This CDR3 comprises 15 residues. Trimming removed 2 bases at V and 2 bases at J, with 14 bases between.